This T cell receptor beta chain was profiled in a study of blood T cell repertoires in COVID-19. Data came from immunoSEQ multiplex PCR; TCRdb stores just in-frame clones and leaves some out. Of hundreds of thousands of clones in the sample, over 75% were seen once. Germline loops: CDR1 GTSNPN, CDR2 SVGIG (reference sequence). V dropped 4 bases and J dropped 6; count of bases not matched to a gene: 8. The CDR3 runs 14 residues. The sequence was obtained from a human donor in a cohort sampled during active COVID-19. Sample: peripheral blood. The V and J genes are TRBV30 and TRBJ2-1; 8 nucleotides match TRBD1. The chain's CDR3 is CAWNPGQVGNEQFF. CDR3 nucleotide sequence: TGTGCCTGGAACCCGGGACAGGTGGGCAATGAGCAGTTCTTC.